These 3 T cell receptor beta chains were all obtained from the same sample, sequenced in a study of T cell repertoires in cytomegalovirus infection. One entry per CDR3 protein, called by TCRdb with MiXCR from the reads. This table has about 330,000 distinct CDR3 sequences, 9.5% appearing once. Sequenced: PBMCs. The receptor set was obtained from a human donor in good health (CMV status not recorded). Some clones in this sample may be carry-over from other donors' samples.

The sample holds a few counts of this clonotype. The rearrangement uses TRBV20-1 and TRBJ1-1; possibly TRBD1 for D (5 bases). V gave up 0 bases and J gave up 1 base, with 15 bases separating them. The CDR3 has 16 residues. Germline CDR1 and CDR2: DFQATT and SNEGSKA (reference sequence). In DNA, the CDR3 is TGCAGTGCTAGAGATCCTCGGAGAGGGGCGAACACTGAAGCTTTCTTT. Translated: CSARDPRRGANTEAFF.

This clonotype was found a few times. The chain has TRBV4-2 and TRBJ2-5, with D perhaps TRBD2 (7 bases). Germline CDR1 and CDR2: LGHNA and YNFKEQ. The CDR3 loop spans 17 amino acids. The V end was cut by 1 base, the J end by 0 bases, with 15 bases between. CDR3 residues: CASSQVVGGGNQETQYF. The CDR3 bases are TGTGCCAGCAGCCAAGTAGTTGGCGGGGGCAACCAAGAGACCCAGTACTTC.

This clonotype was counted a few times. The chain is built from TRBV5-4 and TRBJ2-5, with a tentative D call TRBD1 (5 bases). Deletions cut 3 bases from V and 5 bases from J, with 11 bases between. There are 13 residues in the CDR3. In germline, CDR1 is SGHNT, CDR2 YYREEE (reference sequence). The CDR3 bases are TGTGCCAGCAGCTACCAGGGTTGGGAGACCCAGTACTTC. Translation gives CASSYQGWETQYF.